The 19 T cell receptor beta chains listed next were all sequenced from one sample in a study of blood T cell repertoires in COVID-19. The repertoire was sequenced with immunoSEQ multiplex PCR; TCRdb's copy has only in-frame clones and lacks some. The table shows about 190,000 clones, with 70% to 80% occurring only once. The material sequenced was peripheral blood. These receptors were taken from a man in his fifties or sixties who had recovered from COVID-19.

The V and J genes are TRBV24-1 and TRBJ2-5; no reliable D call. The V and J ends lost 3 bases and 7 bases respectively, with 11 bases between them. The germline V gene encodes CDR1 KGHDR and CDR2 SFDVKD. The CDR3 consists of 13 residues. Here the CDR3 reads CATSDPLTGTQYF. In DNA, the CDR3 is TGTGCCACCAGTGATCCCCTGACGGGGACCCAGTACTTC.

The chain is built from TRBV20-1 and TRBJ1-1; D is unclear. The V end lost 5 bases, the J end lost 5 bases, and 9 bases lay between the germline ends. The length of the CDR3 is 11 residues. Germline CDR1 and CDR2: DFQATT and SNEGSKA (reference sequence). DNA for the CDR3: TGCAGTGCTGCGGGCGGGACTGAAGCTTTCTTT. Amino acids: CSAAGGTEAFF.

This chain connects TRBV5-4 to TRBJ2-2, with D possibly TRBD1 on 6 matching bases. This CDR3 is 16 amino acids long. Germline V gene lookup returns CDR1 SGHNT and CDR2 YYREEE (reference sequence). Trimming removed 4 bases at V and 3 bases at J, with 16 bases between. The CDR3 nucleotides are TGTGCCAGCAGCCCAACGTACAGGGTAGACACCGGGGAGCTGTTTTTT. It codes for CASSPTYRVDTGELFF.

The gene calls are TRBV7-9 and TRBJ2-7, with a tentative D call TRBD2 (6 bases). V was pared by 9 bases and J by 3 bases, with 9 bases between. CDR1 is SEHNR, CDR2 FQNEAQ, per germline (reference sequence). The CDR3 is made up of 11 amino acids. The CDR3 region has the DNA TGTGCCAGTTTGGGAGGCTACGAGCAGTACTTC. Its translation: CASLGGYEQYF.

The DNA for the CDR3 is TGTGCCAGTAGTATGCGGGGGGAGACTAACTATGGCTACACCTTC. This translates into CASSMRGETNYGYTF. The chain joins TRBV19 to TRBJ1-2, with a possible D match to TRBD1 (5 bases). Germline values: CDR1 LNHDA, CDR2 SQIVND (reference sequence). The CDR3 length is 15 residues. Trimming took off 3 bases at V and 0 bases at J, with 11 bases between the two ends. Variable domain in full (rest from reference TRBV19 and TRBJ1-2): DGGITQSPKYLFRKEGQNVTLSCEQNLNHDAMYWYRQDPGQGLRLIYYSQIVNDFQKGDIAEGYSVSREKKESFPLTVTSAQKNPTAFYLCASSMRGETNYGYTFGSGTRLTVV.

The V call is TRBV7-9, the J call TRBJ1-2; 8 bases fit TRBD1. V was pared by 8 bases and J by 8 bases, with 4 bases of the junction left unmatched. The CDR3 is made up of 11 amino acids. Per the germline V gene, CDR1 is SEHNR and CDR2 is FQNEAQ (reference sequence). The CDR3 protein is CASQGARGYTF. DNA of the CDR3: TGTGCCAGCCAGGGGGCGCGAGGCTACACCTTC. Together with reference TRBV7-9 and TRBJ1-2, the CDR3 gives the full variable domain: DTGVSQNPRHKITKRGQNVTFRCDPISEHNRLYWYRQTLGQGPEFLTYFQNEAQLEKSRLLSDRFSAERPKGSFSTLEIQRTEQGDSAMYLCASQGARGYTFGSGTRLTVV.

The chain recombines TRBV5-1 with TRBJ2-7, with TRBD2 matching over 9 bases. Trimming cost V 0 bases and J 0 bases; bases outside gene matches: 7. Germline assignment: CDR1 SGHRS and CDR2 YFSETQ. CDR3 length: 17 residues. The CDR3 DNA reads as TGCGCCAGCAGCTTGGTGGCTAGCGGGGCCAGCTCCTACGAGCAGTACTTC. Amino acid sequence: CASSLVASGASSYEQYF.

CDR3 sequence: CASDSTGLEYEQYF. Here the CDR3 DNA reads TGTGCCAGCGATTCAACGGGACTAGAGTACGAGCAGTACTTC. The chain combines TRBV11-2 with TRBJ2-7, with 8 bases identical to TRBD2. V was clipped by 8 bases and J by 4 bases; unmatched bases: 10. The germline V gene encodes CDR1 SGHAT and CDR2 FQNNGV. The CDR3 has 14 residues.

The chain uses TRBV6-2 or TRBV6-3 and TRBJ2-7, with D unclear. V lost 2 bases, J lost 5 bases, and 13 bases lay in between. CDR1 MNHEY and CDR2 SVGEGT come from the germline V gene. The CDR3 extends over 14 amino acids. The CDR3 DNA sequence: TGTGCCAGCAGTTACGTCTTCCGTCCCGACGAGCAGTACTTC. It encodes CASSYVFRPDEQYF.

The chain carries TRBV10-3 and TRBJ2-5; D call uncertain. This CDR3 comprises 14 residues. Germline V lookup: CDR1 ENHRY, CDR2 SYGVKD. V was trimmed by 0 bases and J by 2 bases, leaving 7 bases between them. CDR3 sequence reads: CAISESGRQETQYF. CDR3 in DNA: TGTGCCATCAGTGAGTCTGGCAGGCAAGAGACCCAGTACTTC.

V and J are TRBV7-6 and TRBJ2-1, with D unresolved. The V gene lost 1 base and the J gene lost 1 base, with 8 bases spanning the gap. This CDR3 has 15 residues. The V gene's germline CDR1 is SGHVS and CDR2 FNYEAQ. In DNA, the CDR3 is TGTGCCAGCAGCTTAGTTTCAGGATCCTACAATGAGCAGTTCTTC. Translating gives CASSLVSGSYNEQFF. Combining the CDR3 with reference TRBV7-6 and TRBJ2-1 gives the whole variable domain GAGVSQSPRYKVTKRGQDVALRCDPISGHVSLYWYRQALGQGPEFLTYFNYEAQQDKSGLPNDRFSAERPEGSISTLTIQRTEQRDSAMYRCASSLVSGSYNEQFFGPGTRLTVL.

The gene calls are TRBV19 and TRBJ2-1; TRBD2 matches at 11 bases. The CDR3 is made up of 16 amino acids. V shed 6 bases and J 2 bases; nucleotides not matched to a gene: 6. Germline CDR1 LNHDA, CDR2 SQIVND (reference sequence). CDR3 bases: TGTGCCAGTAGCCCGACTAGCGGGAACACCTACAATGAGCAGTTCTTC. Protein: CASSPTSGNTYNEQFF.

The chain combines TRBV11-2 with TRBJ2-5; tentative D call: TRBD2 (6 bases). CDR3 length: 14 amino acids. Germline V lookup: CDR1 SGHAT, CDR2 FQNNGV. Trimming took 6 bases from V and 1 from J, leaving 12 bases between them. DNA for the CDR3: TGTGCCAGCAGGCGGGGCAGTAGCCAAGAGACCCAGTACTTC. Translation: CASRRGSSQETQYF.

For the CDR3, the DNA is TGTGCCAGCAGCTTAGCGGTCGGGAGGGCCTCCACCGGGGAGCTGTTTTTT. Translating gives CASSLAVGRASTGELFF. This chain links TRBV7-9 with TRBJ2-2; 8 nucleotides align to TRBD2. CDR3 length: 17 amino acids. Germline V gene data show CDR1 as SEHNR and CDR2 as FQNEAQ (reference sequence). With V trimmed by 0 bases and J by 4 bases, 7 bases remained unmatched.

The rearrangement links TRBV6-5 to TRBJ1-5; 7 bases line up with TRBD1. The CDR3 is 13 residues long. The germline gives CDR1 MNHEY, CDR2 SVGAGI. The junction had 7 bases not matched to a gene; V was cut back by 8 bases and J by 6 bases. CDR3 loop: CASVVTGFQPQHF. The DNA of the CDR3 is TGTGCCAGCGTTGTGACAGGGTTTCAGCCCCAGCATTTT.

CDR3 bases: TGTGCCAGCAGACCAATCAGGGACAGTACACGGAATGAGCAGTTCTTC. It is translated as CASRPIRDSTRNEQFF. The chain carries TRBV27 and TRBJ2-1; 7 bases match TRBD1. This CDR3 contains 16 residues. Losses at the gene ends were 6 bases for V and 7 bases for J; bases not matched to a gene: 15. Germline values: CDR1 MNHEY, CDR2 SMNVEV (reference sequence).

This clone was picked up a small number of times. The chain couples TRBV7-9 to TRBJ1-5, with D possibly being TRBD1 (5 bases). The CDR3 runs 13 residues. Germline CDR1 reads SEHNR; CDR2 reads FQNEAQ (reference sequence). Trimming took off 10 bases at V and 0 bases at J, with 10 bases between the two ends. The CDR3 spells CATSDSSNQPQHF. In DNA form, the CDR3 reads TGTGCCACCTCTGACAGTAGCAATCAGCCCCAGCATTTT.

The chain uses TRBV9 and TRBJ2-3; D remains unclear. Germline loops: CDR1 SGDLS, CDR2 YYNGEE. The V end was cut by 0 bases, the J end by 2 bases, with 7 bases between. This CDR3 region has 14 residues. This CDR3 reads CASSVVGSTDTQYF. The CDR3 DNA follows: TGTGCCAGCAGCGTAGTGGGCTCCACAGATACGCAGTATTTT.

On this clone itself: Other DNA sequences of this sample code for an identical CDR3. The chain links TRBV30 to TRBJ2-7, with 10 bases that match TRBD1. CDR1 is GTSNPN, CDR2 SVGIG, per germline (reference sequence). There are 14 residues in the CDR3. V dropped 5 bases and J dropped 2; count of bases not matched to a gene: 6. CDR3 nucleotide sequence: TGTGCCTGGGATCCAGGACAGGGGGCCTACGAGCAGTACTTC. Amino acid sequence: CAWDPGQGAYEQYF.